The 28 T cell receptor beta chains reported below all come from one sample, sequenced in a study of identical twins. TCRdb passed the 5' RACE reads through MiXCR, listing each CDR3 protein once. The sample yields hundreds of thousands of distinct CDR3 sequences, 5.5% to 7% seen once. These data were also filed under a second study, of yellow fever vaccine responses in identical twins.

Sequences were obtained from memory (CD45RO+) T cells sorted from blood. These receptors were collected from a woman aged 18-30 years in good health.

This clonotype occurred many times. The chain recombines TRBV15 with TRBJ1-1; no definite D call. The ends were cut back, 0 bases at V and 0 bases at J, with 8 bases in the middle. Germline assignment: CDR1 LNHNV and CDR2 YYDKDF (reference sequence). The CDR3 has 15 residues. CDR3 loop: CATSRDRHMNTEAFF. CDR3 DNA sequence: TGTGCCACCAGCAGAGATAGGCACATGAACACTGAAGCTTTCTTT.

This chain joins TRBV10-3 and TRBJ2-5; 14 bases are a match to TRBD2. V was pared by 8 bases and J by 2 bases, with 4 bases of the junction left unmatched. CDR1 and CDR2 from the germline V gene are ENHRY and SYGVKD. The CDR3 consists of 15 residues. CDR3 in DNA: TGTGCCATCGGGACTAGCGGGGGAAAACAAGAGACCCAGTACTTC. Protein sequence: CAIGTSGGKQETQYF.

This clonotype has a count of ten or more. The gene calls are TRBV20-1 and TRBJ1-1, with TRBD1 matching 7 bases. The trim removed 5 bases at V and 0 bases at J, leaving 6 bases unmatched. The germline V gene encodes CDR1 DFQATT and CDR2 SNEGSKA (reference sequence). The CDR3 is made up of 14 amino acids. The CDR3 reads CSAPKTGMNTEAFF. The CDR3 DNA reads TGCAGTGCTCCCAAGACAGGGATGAACACTGAAGCTTTCTTT.

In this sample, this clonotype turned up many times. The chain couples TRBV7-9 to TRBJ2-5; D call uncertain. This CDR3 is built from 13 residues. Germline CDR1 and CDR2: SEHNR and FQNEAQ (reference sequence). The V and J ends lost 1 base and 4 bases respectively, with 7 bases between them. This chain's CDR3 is CASSLVDIETQYF. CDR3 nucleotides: TGTGCCAGCAGCTTAGTCGATATAGAGACCCAGTACTTC.

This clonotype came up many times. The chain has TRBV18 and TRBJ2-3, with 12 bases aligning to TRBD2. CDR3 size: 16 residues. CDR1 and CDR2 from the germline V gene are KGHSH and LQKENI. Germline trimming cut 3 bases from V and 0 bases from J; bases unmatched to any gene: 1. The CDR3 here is CASSPGTSGSTDTQYF. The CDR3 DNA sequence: TGTGCCAGCTCACCCGGGACTAGCGGGAGCACAGATACGCAGTATTTT.

The CDR3 bases are TGTGCCAGCCGCCCGATATCCACCGGGGAGCTGTTTTTT. It encodes CASRPISTGELFF. J is TRBJ2-2 and V is TRBV6-6; no clear D. Looked up from germline, CDR1 is MNHNY and CDR2 is SVGAGI (reference sequence). The CDR3 totals 13 residues. V lost 8 bases to trimming and J lost 4 bases, with 11 bases between them.

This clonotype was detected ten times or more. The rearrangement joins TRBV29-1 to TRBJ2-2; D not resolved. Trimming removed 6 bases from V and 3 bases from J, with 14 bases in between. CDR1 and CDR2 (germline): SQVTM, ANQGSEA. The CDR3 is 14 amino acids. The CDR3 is CSVIGLQDTGELFF. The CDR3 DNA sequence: TGCAGCGTCATCGGTCTCCAAGACACCGGGGAGCTGTTTTTT.

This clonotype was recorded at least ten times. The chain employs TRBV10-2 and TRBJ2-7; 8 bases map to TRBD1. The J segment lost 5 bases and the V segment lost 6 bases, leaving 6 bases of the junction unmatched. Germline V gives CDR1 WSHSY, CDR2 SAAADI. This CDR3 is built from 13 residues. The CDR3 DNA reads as TGCGCCAGCAGCTCCGACAGGGGCAACGAGCAGTACGTC. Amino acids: CASSSDRGNEQYV.

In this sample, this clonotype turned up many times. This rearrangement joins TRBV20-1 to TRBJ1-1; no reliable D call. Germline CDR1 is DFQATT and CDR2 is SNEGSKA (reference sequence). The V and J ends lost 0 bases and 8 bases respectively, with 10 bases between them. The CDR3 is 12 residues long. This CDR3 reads CSAREGLWEAFF. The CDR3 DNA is TGCAGTGCTAGAGAGGGATTATGGGAAGCTTTCTTT.

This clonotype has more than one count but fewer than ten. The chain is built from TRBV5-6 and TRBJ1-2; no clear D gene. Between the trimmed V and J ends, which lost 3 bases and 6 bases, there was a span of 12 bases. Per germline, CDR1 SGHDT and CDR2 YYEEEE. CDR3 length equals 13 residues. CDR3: CASSSRGSHGYTF. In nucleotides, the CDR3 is TGTGCCAGCAGCTCCAGAGGTTCCCATGGCTACACCTTC. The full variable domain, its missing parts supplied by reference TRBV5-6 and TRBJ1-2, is DAGVTQSPTHLIKTRGQQVTLRCSPKSGHDTVSWYQQALGQGPQFIFQYYEEEERQRGNFPDRFSGHQFPNYSSELNVNALLLGDSALYLCASSSRGSHGYTFGSGTRLTVV.

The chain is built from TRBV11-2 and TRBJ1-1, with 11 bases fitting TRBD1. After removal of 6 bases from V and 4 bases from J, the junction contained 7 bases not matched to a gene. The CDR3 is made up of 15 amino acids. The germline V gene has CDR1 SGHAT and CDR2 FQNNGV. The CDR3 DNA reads TGTGCCAGCAGGCCGGGACAGGGGGAGCGCACTGAAGCTTTCTTT. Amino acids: CASRPGQGERTEAFF.

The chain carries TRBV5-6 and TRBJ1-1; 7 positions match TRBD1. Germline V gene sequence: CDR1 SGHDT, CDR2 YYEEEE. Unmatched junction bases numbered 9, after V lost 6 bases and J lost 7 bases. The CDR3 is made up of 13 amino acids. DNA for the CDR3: TGTGCCAGCACCTCGGCGTCAGGGGGTGAAGCTTTCTTT. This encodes CASTSASGGEAFF.

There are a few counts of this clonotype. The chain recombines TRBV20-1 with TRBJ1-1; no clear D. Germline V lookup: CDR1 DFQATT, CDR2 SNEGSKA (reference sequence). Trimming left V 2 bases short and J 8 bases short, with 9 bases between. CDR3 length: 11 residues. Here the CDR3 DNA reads TGCAGTGCTAGATCGTTATACGAAGCTTTCTTT. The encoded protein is CSARSLYEAFF.

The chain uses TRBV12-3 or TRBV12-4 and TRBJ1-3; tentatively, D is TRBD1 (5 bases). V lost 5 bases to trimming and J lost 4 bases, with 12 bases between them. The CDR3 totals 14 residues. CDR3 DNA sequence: TGTGCCAGCAGTCTGGGACTGCTGGGAAACACCATATATTTT. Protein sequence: CASSLGLLGNTIYF.

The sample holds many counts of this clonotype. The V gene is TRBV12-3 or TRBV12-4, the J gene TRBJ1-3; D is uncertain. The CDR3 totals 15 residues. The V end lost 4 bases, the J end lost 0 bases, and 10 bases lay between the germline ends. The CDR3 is CASSWRSFSGNTIYF. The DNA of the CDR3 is TGTGCCAGCAGTTGGCGCAGCTTCTCTGGAAACACCATATATTTT.

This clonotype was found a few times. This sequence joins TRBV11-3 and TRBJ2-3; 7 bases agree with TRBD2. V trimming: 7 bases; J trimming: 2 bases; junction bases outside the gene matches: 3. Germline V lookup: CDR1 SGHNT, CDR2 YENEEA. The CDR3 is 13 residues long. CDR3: CASTLAFTDTQYF. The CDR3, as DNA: TGTGCCAGCACACTAGCGTTCACAGATACGCAGTATTTT.

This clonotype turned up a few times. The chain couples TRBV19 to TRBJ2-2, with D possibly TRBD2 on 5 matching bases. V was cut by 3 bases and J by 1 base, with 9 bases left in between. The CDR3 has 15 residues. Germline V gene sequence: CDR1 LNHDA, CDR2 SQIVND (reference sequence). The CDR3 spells CASSIWGVNTGELFF. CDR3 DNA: TGTGCCAGTAGTATCTGGGGAGTGAACACCGGGGAGCTGTTTTTT.

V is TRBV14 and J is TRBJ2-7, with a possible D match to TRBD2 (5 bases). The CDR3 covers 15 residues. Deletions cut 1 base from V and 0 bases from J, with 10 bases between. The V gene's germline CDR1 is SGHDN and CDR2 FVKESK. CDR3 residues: CASSQGLATSYEQYF. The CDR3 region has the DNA TGTGCCAGCAGCCAAGGGTTAGCGACCTCCTACGAGCAGTACTTC.

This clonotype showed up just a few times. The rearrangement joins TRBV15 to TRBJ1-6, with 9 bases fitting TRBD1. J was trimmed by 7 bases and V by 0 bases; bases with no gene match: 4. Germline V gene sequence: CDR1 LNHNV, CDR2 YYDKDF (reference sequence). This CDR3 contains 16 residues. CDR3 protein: CATSRDLDRGNSPLHF. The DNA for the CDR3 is TGTGCCACCAGCAGAGATCTAGACAGGGGGAATTCACCCCTCCACTTT.

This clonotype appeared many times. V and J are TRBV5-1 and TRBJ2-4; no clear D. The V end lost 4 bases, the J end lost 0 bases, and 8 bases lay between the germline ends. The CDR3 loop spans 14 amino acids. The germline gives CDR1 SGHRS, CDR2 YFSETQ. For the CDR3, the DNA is TGCGCCAGCAGCCACGAGGTAGCCAAAAACATTCAGTACTTC. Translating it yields CASSHEVAKNIQYF.

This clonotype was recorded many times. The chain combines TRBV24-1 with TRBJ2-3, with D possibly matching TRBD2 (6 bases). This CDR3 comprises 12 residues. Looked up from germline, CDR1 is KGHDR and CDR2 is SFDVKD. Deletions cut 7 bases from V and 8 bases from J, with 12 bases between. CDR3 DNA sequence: TGTGCCACCAGGGGGGACTTTGGTACGCAGTATTTT. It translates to CATRGDFGTQYF.

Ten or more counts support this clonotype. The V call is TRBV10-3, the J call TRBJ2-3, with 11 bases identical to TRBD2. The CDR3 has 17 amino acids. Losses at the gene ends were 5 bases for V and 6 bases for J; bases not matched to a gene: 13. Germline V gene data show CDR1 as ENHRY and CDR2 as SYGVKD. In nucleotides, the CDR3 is TGTGCCATCAGTTCAACCGGGACTAGCGGAAGGGACGATACGCAGTATTTT. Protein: CAISSTGTSGRDDTQYF.

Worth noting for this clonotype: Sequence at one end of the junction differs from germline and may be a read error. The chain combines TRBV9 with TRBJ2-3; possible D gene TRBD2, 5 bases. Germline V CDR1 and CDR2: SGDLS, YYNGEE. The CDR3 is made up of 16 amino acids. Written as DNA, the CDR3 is TGTGCCAGCAGCGTAGGGTCTAACCCTAGCACAGATAGGCAGTATTTT. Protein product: CASSVGSNPSTDRQYF.

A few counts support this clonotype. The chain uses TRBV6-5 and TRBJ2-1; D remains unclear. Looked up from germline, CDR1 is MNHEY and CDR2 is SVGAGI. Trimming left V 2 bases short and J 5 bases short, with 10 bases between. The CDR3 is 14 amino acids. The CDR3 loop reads CASSYAAWNNEQFF. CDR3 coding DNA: TGTGCCAGCAGTTACGCAGCTTGGAACAATGAGCAGTTCTTC.

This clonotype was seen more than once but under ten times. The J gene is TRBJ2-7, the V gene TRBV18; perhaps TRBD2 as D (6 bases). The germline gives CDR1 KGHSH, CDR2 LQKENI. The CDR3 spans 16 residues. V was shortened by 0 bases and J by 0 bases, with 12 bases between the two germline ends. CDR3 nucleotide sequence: TGTGCCAGCTCACCACCTCTGGCGGGAAACTCCTACGAGCAGTACTTC. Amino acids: CASSPPLAGNSYEQYF.

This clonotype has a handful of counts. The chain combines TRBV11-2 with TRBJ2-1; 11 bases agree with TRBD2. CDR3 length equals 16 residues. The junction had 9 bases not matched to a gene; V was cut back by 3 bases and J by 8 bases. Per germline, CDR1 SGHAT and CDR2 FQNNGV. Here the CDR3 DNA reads TGTGCCAGCAGCTTCATGATAGCGGGAGGGCCAGATGAGCAGTTCTTC. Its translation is CASSFMIAGGPDEQFF.

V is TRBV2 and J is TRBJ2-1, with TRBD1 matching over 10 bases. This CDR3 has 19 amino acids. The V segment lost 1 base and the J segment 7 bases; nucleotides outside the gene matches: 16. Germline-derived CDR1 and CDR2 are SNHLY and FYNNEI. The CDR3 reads CASSEGRWTGGTIGNEQFF. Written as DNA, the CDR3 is TGTGCCAGCAGTGAAGGGCGGTGGACAGGGGGTACAATAGGGAATGAGCAGTTCTTC.

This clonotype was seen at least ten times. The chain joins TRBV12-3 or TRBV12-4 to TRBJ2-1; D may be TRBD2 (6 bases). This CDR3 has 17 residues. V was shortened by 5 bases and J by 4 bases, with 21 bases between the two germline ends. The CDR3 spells CASSPPGGAKFYNEQFF. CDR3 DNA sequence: TGTGCCAGCAGTCCTCCCGGAGGGGCGAAATTTTACAATGAGCAGTTCTTC.